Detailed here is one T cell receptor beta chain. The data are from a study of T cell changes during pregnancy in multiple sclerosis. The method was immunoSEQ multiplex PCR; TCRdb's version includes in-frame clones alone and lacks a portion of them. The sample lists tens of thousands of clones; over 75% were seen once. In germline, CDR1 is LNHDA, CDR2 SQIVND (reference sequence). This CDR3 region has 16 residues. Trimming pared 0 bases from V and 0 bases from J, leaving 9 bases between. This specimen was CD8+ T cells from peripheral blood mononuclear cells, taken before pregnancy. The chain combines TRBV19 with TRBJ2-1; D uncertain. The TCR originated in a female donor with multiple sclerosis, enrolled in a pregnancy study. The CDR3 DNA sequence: TGTGCCAGTAGTATAGACGACTCTAGCTCCTACAATGAGCAGTTCTTC. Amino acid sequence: CASSIDDSSSYNEQFF.